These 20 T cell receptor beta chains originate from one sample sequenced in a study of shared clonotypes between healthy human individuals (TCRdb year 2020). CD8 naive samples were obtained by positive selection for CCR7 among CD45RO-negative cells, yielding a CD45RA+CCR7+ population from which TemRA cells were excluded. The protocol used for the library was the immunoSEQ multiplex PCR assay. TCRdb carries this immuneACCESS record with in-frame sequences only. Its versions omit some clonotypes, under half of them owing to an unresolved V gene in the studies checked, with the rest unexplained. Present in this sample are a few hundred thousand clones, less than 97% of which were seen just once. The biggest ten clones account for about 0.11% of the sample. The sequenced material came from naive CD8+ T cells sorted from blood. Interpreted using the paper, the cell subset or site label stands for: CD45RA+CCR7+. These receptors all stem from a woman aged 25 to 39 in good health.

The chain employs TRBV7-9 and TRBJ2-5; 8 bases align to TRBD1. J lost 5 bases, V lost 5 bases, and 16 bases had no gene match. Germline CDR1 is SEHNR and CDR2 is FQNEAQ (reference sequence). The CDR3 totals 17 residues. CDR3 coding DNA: TGTGCCAGCAGCCCGCTATTAGGACAGGGCGGTGGGGAGACCCAGTACTTC. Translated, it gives CASSPLLGQGGGETQYF.

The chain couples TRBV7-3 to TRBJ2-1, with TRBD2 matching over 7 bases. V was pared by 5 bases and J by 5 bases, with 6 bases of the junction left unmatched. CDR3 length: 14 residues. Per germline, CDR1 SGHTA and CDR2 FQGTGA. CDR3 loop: CASSASGMDNEQFF. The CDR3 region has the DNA TGTGCCAGCAGCGCAAGCGGGATGGACAATGAGCAGTTCTTC.

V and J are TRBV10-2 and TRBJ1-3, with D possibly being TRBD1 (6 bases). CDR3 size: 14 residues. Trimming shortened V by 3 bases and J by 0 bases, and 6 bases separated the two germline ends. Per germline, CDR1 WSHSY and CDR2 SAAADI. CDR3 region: CASSEGGSGNTIYF. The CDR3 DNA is TGCGCCAGCAGTGAAGGGGGCTCTGGAAACACCATATATTTT.

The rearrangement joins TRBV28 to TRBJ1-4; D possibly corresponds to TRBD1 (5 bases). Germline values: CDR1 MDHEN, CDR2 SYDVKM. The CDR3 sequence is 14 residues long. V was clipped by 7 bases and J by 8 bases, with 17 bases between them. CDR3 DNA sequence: TGTGCCAGCACCAACAGGTGGTCGGTGGAAAAACTGTTTTTT. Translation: CASTNRWSVEKLFF. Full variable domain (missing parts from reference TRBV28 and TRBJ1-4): DVKVTQSSRYLVKRTGEKVFLECVQDMDHENMFWYRQDPGLGLRLIYFSYDVKMKEKGDIPEGYSVSREKKERFSLILESASTNQTSMYLCASTNRWSVEKLFFGSGTQLSVL.

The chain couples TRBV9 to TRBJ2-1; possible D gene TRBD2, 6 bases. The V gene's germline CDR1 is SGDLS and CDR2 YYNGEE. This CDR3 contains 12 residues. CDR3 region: CVRRERASEQFF. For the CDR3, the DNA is TGTGTCAGGAGGGAGCGGGCCTCCGAGCAGTTCTTC.

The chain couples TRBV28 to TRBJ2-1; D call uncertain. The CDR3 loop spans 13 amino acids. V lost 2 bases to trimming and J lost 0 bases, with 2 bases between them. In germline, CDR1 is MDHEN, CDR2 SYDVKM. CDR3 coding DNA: TGTGCCAGCAGTTTAACCTCCTACAATGAGCAGTTCTTC. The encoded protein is CASSLTSYNEQFF.

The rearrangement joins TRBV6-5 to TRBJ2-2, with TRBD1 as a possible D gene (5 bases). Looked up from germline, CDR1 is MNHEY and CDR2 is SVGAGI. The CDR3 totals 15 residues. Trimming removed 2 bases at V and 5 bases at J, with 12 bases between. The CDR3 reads CASSYISGKTGELFF. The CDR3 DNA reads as TGTGCCAGCAGTTACATCTCAGGGAAGACCGGGGAGCTGTTTTTT.

CDR3 nucleotides: TGTGCCAGCTCACCACGGTCAGGCAGGGACCACTACGAGCAGTACTTC. Protein: CASSPRSGRDHYEQYF. This chain links TRBV18 with TRBJ2-7; D could derive from TRBD1 or TRBD2 (5 bases each). Germline lookup yields CDR1 KGHSH and CDR2 LQKENI. V shed 1 base and J shed 3 bases, with 16 bases lying between them. The CDR3 loop spans 16 amino acids.

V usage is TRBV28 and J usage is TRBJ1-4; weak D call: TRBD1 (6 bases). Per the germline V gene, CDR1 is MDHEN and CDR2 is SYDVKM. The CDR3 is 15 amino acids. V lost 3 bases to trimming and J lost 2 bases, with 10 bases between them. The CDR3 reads CASSFRGPTNEKLFF. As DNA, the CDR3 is TGTGCCAGCAGTTTCAGGGGCCCTACTAATGAAAAACTGTTTTTT.

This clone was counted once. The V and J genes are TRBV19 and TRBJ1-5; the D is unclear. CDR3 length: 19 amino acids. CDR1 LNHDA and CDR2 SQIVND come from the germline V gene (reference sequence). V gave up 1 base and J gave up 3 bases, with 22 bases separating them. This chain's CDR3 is CASSIGYLLLETHNQPQHF. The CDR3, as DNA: TGTGCCAGTAGTATAGGGTATCTTTTATTGGAGACACACAATCAGCCCCAGCATTTT. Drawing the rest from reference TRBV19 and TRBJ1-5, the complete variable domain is DGGITQSPKYLFRKEGQNVTLSCEQNLNHDAMYWYRQDPGQGLRLIYYSQIVNDFQKGDIAEGYSVSREKKESFPLTVTSAQKNPTAFYLCASSIGYLLLETHNQPQHFGDGTRLSIL.

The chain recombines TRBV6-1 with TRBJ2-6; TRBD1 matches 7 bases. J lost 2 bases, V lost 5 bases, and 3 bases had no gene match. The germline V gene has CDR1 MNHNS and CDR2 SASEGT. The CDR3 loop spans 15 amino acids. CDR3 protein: CASSLDRAGANVLTF. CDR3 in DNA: TGTGCCAGCAGTCTCGACAGGGCTGGGGCCAACGTCCTGACTTTC.

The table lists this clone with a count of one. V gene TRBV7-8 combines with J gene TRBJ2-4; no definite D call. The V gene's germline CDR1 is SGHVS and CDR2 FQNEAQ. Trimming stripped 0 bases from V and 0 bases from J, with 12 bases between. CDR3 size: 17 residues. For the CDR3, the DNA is TGTGCCAGCAGCTTAGCTCAGGTTGGCCTAGCCAAAAACATTCAGTACTTC. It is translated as CASSLAQVGLAKNIQYF.

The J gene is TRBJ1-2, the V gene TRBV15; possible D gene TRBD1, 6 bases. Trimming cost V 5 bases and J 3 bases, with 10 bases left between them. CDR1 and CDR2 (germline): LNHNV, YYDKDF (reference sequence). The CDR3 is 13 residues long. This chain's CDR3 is CATSARTDYGYTF. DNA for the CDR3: TGTGCCACCAGCGCCCGGACAGACTATGGCTACACCTTC.

DNA of the CDR3: TGTGCCAGCAGTGAAGCAGGGGAGACTAATGAAAAACTGTTTTTT. This codes for CASSEAGETNEKLFF. This chain connects TRBV6-1 to TRBJ1-4; D may be TRBD1 (5 bases). The CDR3 covers 15 residues. Germline V gene sequence: CDR1 MNHNS, CDR2 SASEGT. V lost 0 bases and J lost 2, with 7 bases in between.

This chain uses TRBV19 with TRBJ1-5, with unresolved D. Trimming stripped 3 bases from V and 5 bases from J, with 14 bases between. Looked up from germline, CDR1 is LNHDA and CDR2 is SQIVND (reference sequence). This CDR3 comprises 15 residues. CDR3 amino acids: CASSIWAQGYQPQHF. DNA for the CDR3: TGTGCCAGTAGTATTTGGGCGCAAGGATATCAGCCCCAGCATTTT.

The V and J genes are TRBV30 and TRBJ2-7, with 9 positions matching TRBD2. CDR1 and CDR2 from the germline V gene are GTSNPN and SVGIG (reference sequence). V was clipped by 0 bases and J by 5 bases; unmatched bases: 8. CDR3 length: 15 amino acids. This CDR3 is CAWSVGWREGDEQYF. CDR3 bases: TGTGCCTGGAGTGTTGGTTGGCGGGAGGGCGACGAGCAGTACTTC.

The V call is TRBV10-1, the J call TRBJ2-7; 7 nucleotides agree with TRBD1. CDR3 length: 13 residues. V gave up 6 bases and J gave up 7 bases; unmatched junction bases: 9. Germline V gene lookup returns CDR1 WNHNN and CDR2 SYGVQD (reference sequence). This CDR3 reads CASRSDRTGEQYF. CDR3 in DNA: TGCGCCAGCAGATCGGACAGGACGGGGGAGCAGTACTTC.

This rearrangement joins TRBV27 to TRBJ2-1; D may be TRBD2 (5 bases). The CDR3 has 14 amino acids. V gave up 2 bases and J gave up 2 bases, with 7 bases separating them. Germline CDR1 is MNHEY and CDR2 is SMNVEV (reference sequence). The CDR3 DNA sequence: TGTGCCAGCAGTTTAGGAGCGGCCTACAATGAGCAGTTCTTC. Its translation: CASSLGAAYNEQFF.

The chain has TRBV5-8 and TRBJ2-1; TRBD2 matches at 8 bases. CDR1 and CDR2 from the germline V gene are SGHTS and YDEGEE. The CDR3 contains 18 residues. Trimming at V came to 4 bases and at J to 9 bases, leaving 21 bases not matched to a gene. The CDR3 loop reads CASSDRGWREDSTGEQFF. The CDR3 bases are TGTGCCAGCAGCGATCGGGGGTGGCGGGAGGATTCCACCGGTGAGCAGTTCTTC.

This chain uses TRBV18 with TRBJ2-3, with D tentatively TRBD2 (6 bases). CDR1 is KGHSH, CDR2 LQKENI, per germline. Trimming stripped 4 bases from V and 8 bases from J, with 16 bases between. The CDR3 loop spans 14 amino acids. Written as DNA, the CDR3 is TGTGCCAGCTCACTAAGCGGGTCTACGGGTACGCAGTATTTT. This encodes CASSLSGSTGTQYF.